Each of the 2 T cell receptor beta chains below was sequenced from the same sample in a study of T cell responses to AZD1222 COVID-19 vaccine. Assay: immunoSEQ multiplex PCR; the TCRdb copy retains only in-frame clones and omits some. This table holds 100,000 to 120,000 clones, 87% found once. Specimen: peripheral blood, collected on day 0 of AZD1222 vaccination. These receptors all stem from an adult in good health.

This rearrangement joins TRBV9 to TRBJ1-3; D uncertain. With 0 bases removed from V and 3 bases from J, the gap between germline ends came to 13 bases. Germline CDR1 SGDLS, CDR2 YYNGEE. The CDR3 runs to 16 residues. The CDR3 nucleotides are TGTGCCAGCAGCGTAGATGGCCAGAGAGGTGGAAACACCATATATTTT. This translates into CASSVDGQRGGNTIYF.

The CDR3 region is CASSRAGNTEAFF. The CDR3 coding sequence is TGTGCCAGCTCCCGGGCGGGCAACACTGAAGCTTTCTTT. V gene TRBV18 combines with J gene TRBJ1-1, with unresolved D. The V end was cut by 6 bases, the J end by 2 bases, with 10 bases between. Germline V gene sequence: CDR1 KGHSH, CDR2 LQKENI. The CDR3 has 13 amino acids.